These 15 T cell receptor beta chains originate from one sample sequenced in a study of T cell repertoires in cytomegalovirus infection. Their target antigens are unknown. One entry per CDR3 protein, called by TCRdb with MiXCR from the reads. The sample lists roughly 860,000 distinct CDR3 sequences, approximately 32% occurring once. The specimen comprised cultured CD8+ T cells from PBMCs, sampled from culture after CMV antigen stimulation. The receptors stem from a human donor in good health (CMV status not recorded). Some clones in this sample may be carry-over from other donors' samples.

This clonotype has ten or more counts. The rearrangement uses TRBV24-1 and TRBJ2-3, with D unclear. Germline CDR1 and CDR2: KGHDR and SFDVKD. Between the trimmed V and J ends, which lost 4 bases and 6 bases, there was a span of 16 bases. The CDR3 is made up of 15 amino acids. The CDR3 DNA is TGTGCCACCAGTGACCGTCCGTTGGGGAAGGATACGCAGTATTTT. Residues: CATSDRPLGKDTQYF.

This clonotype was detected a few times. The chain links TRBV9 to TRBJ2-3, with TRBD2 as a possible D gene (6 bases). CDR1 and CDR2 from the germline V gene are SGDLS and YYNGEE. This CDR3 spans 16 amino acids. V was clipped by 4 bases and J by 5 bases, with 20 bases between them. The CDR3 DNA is TGTGCCAGCAGCTTCGGACTACCCCTCGTGGAAGATACGCAGTATTTT. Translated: CASSFGLPLVEDTQYF.

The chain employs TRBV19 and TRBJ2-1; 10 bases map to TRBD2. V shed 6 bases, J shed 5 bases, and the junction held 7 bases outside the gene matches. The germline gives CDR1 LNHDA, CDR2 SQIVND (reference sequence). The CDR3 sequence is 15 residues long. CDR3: CASSLTSGAHNEQFF. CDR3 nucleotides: TGTGCCAGTAGCCTAACTAGCGGGGCTCACAATGAGCAGTTCTTC.

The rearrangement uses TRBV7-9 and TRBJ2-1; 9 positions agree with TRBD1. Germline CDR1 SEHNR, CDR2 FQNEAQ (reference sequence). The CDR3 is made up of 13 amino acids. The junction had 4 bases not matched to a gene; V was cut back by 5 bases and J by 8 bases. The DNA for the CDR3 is TGTGCCAGCAGCACAGGGGGCAAAGATGAGCAGTTCTTC. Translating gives CASSTGGKDEQFF. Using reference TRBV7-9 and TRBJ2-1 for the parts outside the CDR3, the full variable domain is DTGVSQNPRHKITKRGQNVTFRCDPISEHNRLYWYRQTLGQGPEFLTYFQNEAQLEKSRLLSDRFSAERPKGSFSTLEIQRTEQGDSAMYLCASSTGGKDEQFFGPGTRLTVL.

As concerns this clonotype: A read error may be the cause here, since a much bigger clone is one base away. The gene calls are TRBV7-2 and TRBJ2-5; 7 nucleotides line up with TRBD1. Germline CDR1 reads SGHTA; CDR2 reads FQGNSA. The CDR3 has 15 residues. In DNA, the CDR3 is TGTGTCAGCAGCTTAGAAAGGGACAGTCAAGAAACCCAGTACTTC. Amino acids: CVSSLERDSQETQYF.

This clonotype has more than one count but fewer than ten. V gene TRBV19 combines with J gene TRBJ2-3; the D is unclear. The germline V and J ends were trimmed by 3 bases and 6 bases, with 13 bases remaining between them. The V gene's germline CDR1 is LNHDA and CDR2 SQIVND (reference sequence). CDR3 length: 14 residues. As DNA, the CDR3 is TGTGCCAGTAGTATTGGGCCAGTAGGCGATACGCAGTATTTT. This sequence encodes CASSIGPVGDTQYF.

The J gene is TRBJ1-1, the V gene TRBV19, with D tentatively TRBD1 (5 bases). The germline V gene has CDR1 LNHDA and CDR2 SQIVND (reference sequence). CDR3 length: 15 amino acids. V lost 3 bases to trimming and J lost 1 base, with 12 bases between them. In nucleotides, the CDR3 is TGTGCCAGTAGTATGAGCGCAGGGCCGAACACTGAAGCTTTCTTT. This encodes CASSMSAGPNTEAFF.

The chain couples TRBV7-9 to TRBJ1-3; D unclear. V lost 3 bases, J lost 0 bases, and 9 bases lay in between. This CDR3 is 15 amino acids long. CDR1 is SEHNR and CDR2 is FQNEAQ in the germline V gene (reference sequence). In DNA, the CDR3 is TGTGCCAGCAGCTTTCTGACACGCTCTGGAAACACCATATATTTT. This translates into CASSFLTRSGNTIYF.

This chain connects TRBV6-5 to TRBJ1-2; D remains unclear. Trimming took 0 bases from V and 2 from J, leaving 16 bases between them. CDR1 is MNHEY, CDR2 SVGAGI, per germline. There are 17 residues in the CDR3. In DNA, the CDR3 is TGTGCCAGCAGTTACTCGAATTATGCAGGAGAGAACTATGGCTACACCTTC. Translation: CASSYSNYAGENYGYTF.

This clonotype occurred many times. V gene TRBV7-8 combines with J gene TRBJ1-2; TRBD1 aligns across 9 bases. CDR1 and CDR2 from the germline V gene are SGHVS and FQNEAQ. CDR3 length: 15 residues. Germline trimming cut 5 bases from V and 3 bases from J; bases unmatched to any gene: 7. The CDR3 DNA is TGTGCCAGCAGCCCAGGACAGGGGACTTACTATGGCTACACCTTC. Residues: CASSPGQGTYYGYTF.

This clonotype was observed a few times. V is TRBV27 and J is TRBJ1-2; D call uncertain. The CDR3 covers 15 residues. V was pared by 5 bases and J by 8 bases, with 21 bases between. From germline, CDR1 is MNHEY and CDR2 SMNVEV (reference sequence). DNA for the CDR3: TGTGCCAGCAGTCCCCAGGAGCCCCAACTAGGGGGCTACACCTTC. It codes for CASSPQEPQLGGYTF.

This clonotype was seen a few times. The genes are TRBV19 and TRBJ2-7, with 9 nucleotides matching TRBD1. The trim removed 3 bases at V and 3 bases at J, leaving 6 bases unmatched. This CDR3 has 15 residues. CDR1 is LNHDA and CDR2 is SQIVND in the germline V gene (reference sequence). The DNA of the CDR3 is TGTGCCAGTAGTATTGAGACAGGGGGAATCTACGAGCAGTACGTC. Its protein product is CASSIETGGIYEQYV.

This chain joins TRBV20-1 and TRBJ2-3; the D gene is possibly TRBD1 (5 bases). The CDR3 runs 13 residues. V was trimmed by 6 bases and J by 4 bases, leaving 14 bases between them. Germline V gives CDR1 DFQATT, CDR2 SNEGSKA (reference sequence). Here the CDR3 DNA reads TGCAGTGCCTCCGACAGACGGGCAGATACGCAGTATTTT. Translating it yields CSASDRRADTQYF.

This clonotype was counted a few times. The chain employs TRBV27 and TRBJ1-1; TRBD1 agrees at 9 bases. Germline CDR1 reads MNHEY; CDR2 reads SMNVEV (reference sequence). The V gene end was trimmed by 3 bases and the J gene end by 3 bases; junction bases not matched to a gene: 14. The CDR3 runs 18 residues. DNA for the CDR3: TGTGCCAGCAGTTTTACGTGGACAGGGGCGTTCCAGGACACTGAAGCTTTCTTT. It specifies CASSFTWTGAFQDTEAFF.

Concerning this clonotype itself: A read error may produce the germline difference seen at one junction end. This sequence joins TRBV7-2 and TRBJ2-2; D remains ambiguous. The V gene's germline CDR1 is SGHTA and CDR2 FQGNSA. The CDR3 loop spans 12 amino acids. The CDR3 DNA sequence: TGTGCCAACAGCCCCCTGACCGGGGAGCTGTTTTTT. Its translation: CANSPLTGELFF.